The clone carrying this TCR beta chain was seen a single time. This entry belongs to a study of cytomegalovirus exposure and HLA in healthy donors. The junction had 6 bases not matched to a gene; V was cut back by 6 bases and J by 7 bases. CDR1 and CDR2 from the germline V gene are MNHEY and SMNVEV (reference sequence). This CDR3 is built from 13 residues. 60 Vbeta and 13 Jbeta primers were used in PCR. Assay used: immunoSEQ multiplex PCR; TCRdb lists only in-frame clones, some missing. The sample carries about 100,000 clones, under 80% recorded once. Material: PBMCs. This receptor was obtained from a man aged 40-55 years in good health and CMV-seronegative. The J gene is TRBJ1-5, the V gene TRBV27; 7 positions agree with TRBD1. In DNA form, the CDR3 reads TGTGCCAGCAGGAGGACAGGAGGGCAGCCCCAGCATTTT. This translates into CASRRTGGQPQHF.